This T cell receptor (beta chain) was retrieved from a study of cytomegalovirus exposure and HLA in healthy donors. The study's findings and limits: Specificity for CMV antigens was confirmed in vitro for a few of the CMV-associated chains. A previous analysis found most TCR beta V segments productive roughly 87% or roughly 30% of the time.

In the case of this clone: Its cognate antigen is unknown.

Donors counted as nominally healthy when sampled, yet unrecorded immune exposures were likely. The PCR ran on 60 Vbeta and 13 Jbeta primers. Profiling relied on immunoSEQ multiplex PCR, and the TCRdb table lists in-frame clones only, not all of them. Among about 160,000 clones listed, over 70% were seen once. V was trimmed by 5 bases and J by 7 bases, leaving 9 bases between them. The CDR3 consists of 12 residues. Germline V gene data show CDR1 as SGHVS and CDR2 as FQNEAQ. The sequence was obtained from a woman aged 40-49 years in good health and CMV-seropositive. Sequenced input: PBMCs. The V gene is TRBV7-8, the J gene TRBJ2-1; D unresolved. DNA of the CDR3: TGTGCCAGCAGCCACCCCGGGAATGAGCAGTTCTTC. Translation gives CASSHPGNEQFF.